The present TCR beta chain was sequenced within a study of metastatic and nonmetastatic thyroid tumors. This clone was recorded at least ten times. Germline values: CDR1 MNHEY, CDR2 SMNVEV (reference sequence). J gave up 4 bases and V 7 bases, and 11 bases lay outside the gene matches. This CDR3 spans 15 amino acids. TCRdb re-clonotyped the PCR reads via MiXCR. The sample shows about 39,000 clones, more than 15% of them seen only once. Patients underwent thyroid surgery, and none had received any treatment before it. The sequence was obtained from a female donor with papillary thyroid cancer or a benign thyroid nodule (not recorded which). Some clones in this sample may be carry-over from other donors' samples. The rearrangement uses TRBV27 and TRBJ2-7; 9 bases agree with TRBD2. The specimen sequenced was blood. The CDR3 is CASKRSGTSPYEQYF. The CDR3 DNA is TGTGCCAGCAAACGTTCCGGGACTAGCCCTTACGAGCAGTACTTC.